The 3 T cell receptor beta chains below come from one sample, sequenced in a study of cytomegalovirus exposure and HLA in healthy donors. Primers included in the PCR were 60 Vbeta and 13 Jbeta primers. Assay: immunoSEQ multiplex PCR; the TCRdb copy retains only in-frame clones and omits some. Of 55,000 to 70,000 clones in the sample, about four fifths were seen once. Material for sequencing was PBMCs. All receptors derive from a woman between 35 and 50 years old in good health and CMV-seronegative.

The chain uses TRBV5-4 and TRBJ2-1; the D gene is possibly TRBD1 (5 bases). This CDR3 comprises 13 residues. CDR1 is SGHNT and CDR2 is YYREEE in the germline V gene (reference sequence). V lost 4 bases to trimming and J lost 6 bases, with 11 bases between them. This chain's CDR3 is CASSHHTGNEQFF. CDR3 sequence (DNA): TGTGCCAGCAGCCATCATACAGGCAATGAGCAGTTCTTC.

This clone has more than one count but fewer than ten. The chain links TRBV7-2 to TRBJ2-5, with D perhaps matching TRBD2 (5 bases). V was pared by 3 bases and J by 5 bases, with 19 bases between. The CDR3 totals 16 residues. The germline CDR1 and CDR2 sequences are SGHTA and FQGNSA. The CDR3 here is CASSLAFYPGSETQYF. CDR3 nucleotide sequence: TGTGCCAGCAGCTTGGCTTTCTATCCGGGGTCGGAGACCCAGTACTTC. The whole variable domain, filled in from reference TRBV7-2 and TRBJ2-5, reads GAGVSQSPSNKVTEKGKDVELRCDPISGHTALYWYRQSLGQGLEFLIYFQGNSAPDKSGLPSDRFSAERTGGSVSTLTIQRTQQEDSAVYLCASSLAFYPGSETQYFGPGTRLLVL.

V usage is TRBV6-1 and J usage is TRBJ1-1; possibly TRBD1 for D (5 bases). The CDR3 loop spans 15 amino acids. The germline V and J ends were trimmed by 7 bases and 6 bases, with 21 bases remaining between them. Germline V gives CDR1 MNHNS, CDR2 SASEGT. In DNA form, the CDR3 reads TGTGCCAGCAAGACAACTCAGGGCTTTGACGCTGAAGCTTTCTTT. Translating gives CASKTTQGFDAEAFF.